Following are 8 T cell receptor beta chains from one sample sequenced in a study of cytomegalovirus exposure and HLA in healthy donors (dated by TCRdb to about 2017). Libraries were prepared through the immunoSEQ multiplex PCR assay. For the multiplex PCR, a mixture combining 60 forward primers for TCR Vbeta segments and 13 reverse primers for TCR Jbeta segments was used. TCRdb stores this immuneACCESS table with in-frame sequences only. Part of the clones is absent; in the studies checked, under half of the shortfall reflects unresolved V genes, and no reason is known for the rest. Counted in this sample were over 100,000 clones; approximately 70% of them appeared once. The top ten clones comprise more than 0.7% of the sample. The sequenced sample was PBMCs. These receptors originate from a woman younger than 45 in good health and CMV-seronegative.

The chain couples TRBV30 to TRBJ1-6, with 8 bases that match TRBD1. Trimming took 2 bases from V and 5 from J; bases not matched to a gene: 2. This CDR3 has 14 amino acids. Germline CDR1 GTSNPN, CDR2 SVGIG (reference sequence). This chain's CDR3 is CAWSPGGDNSPLHF. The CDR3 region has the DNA TGTGCCTGGAGTCCAGGGGGCGATAATTCACCCCTCCACTTT.

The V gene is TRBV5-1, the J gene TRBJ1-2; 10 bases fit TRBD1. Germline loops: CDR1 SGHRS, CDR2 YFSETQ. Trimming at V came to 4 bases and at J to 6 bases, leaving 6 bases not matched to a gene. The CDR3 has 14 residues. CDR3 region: CASSLTGQGNGYTF. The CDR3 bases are TGCGCCAGCAGCCTTACGGGACAGGGGAATGGCTACACCTTC.

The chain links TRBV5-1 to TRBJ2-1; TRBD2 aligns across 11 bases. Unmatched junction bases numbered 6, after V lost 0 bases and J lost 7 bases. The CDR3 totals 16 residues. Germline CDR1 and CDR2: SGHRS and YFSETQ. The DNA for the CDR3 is TGCGCCAGCAGCTTGGTTAGCGGGAGGGCCCCAAATGAGCAGTTCTTC. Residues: CASSLVSGRAPNEQFF.

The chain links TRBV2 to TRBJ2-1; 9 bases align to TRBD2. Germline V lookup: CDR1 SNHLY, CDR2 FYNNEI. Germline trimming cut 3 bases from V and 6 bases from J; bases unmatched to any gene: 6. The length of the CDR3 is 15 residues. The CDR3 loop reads CASSDAGGWGNEQFF. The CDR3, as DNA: TGTGCCAGCAGTGACGCGGGAGGGTGGGGCAATGAGCAGTTCTTC. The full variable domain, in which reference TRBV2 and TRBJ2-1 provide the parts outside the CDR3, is EPEVTQTPSHQVTQMGQEVILRCVPISNHLYFYWYRQILGQKVEFLVSFYNNEISEKSEIFDDQFSVERPDGSNFTLKIRSTKLEDSAMYFCASSDAGGWGNEQFFGPGTRLTVL.

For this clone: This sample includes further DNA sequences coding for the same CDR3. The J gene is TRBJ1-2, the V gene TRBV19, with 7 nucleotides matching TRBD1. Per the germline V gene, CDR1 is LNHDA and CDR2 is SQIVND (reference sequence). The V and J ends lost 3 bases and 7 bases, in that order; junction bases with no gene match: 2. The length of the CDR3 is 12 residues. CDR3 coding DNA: TGTGCCAGTAGTATCGGACAGGCTGGCTACACCTTC. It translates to CASSIGQAGYTF.

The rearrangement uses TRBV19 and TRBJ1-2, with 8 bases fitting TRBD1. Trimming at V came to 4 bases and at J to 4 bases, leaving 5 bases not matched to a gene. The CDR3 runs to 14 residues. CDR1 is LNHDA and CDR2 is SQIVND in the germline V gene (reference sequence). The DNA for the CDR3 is TGTGCCAGTAGTACCCCGGGACAGGTCTATGGCTACACCTTC. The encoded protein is CASSTPGQVYGYTF.

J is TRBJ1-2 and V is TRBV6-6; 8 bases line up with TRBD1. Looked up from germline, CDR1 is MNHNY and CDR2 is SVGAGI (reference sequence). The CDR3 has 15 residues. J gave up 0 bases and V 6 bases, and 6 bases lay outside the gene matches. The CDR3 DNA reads TGTGCCAGCAGCGACAGGGGCCGTACTAACTATGGCTACACCTTC. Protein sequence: CASSDRGRTNYGYTF.

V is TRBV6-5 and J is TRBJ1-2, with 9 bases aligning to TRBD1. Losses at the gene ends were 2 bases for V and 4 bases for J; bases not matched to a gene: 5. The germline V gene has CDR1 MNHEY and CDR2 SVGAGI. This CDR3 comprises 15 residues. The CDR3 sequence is CASSYGRDRVYGYTF. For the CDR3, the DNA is TGTGCCAGCAGTTACGGACGGGACAGGGTCTATGGCTACACCTTC.